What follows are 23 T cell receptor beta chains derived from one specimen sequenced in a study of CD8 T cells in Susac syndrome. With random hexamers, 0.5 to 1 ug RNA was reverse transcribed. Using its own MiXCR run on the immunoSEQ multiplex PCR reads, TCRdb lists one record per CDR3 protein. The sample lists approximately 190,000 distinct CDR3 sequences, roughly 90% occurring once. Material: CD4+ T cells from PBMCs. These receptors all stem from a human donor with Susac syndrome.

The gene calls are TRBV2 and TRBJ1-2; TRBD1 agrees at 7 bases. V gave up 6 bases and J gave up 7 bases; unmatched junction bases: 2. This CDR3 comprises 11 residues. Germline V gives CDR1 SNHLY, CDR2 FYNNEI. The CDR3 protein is CASRTGIGYTF. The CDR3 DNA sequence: TGTGCCAGCAGGACAGGGATTGGCTACACCTTC.

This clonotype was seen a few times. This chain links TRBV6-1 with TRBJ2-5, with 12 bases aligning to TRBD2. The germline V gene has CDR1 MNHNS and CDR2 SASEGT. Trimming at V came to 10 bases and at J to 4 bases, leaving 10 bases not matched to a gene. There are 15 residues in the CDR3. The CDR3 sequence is CANHHLAGGRETQYF. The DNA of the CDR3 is TGTGCCAACCATCATCTAGCGGGGGGGCGAGAGACCCAGTACTTC.

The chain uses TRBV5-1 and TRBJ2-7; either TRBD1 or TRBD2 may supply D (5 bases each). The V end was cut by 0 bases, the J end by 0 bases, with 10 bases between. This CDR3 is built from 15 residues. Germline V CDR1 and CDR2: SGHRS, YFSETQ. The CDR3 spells CASSLGGTFSYEQYF. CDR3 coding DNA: TGCGCCAGCAGCTTGGGGGGGACCTTCTCCTACGAGCAGTACTTC.

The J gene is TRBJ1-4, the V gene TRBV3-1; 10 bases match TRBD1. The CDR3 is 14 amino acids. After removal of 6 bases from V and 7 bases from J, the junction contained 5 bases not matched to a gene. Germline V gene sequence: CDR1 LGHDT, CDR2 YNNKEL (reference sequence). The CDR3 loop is CASRKGQGSEKLFF. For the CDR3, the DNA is TGTGCCAGCAGAAAGGGACAGGGGAGTGAAAAACTGTTTTTT. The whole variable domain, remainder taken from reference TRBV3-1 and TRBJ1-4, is DTAVSQTPKYLVTQMGNDKSIKCEQNLGHDTMYWYKQDSKKFLKIMFSYNNKELIINETVPNRFSPKSPDKAHLNLHINSLELGDSAVYFCASRKGQGSEKLFFGSGTQLSVL.

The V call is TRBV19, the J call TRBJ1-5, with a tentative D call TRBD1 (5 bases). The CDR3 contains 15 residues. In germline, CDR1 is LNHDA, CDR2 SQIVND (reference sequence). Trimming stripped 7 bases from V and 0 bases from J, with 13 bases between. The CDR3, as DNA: TGTGCCAGTACCCCGGGGCAGTATAGCAATCAGCCCCAGCATTTT. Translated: CASTPGQYSNQPQHF.

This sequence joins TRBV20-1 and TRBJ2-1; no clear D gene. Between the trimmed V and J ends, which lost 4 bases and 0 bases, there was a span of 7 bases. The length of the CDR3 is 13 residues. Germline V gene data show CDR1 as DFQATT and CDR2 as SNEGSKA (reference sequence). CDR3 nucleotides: TGCAGTGCTATAGAGAGCTCCTACAATGAGCAGTTCTTC. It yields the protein CSAIESSYNEQFF.

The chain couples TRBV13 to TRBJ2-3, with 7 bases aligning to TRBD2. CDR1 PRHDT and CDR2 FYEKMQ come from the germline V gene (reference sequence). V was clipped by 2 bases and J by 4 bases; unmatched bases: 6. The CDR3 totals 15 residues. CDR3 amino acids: CASSLYAGVPDTQYF. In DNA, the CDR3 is TGTGCCAGCAGCTTATATGCGGGAGTTCCAGATACGCAGTATTTT.

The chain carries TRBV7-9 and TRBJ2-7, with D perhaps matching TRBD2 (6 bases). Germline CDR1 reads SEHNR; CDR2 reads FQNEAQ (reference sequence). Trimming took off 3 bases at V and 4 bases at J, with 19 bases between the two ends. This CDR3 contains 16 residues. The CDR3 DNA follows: TGTGCCAGCAGCTTCGGAGGGTCAGATCTTTTTTACGAGCAGTACTTC. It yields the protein CASSFGGSDLFYEQYF.

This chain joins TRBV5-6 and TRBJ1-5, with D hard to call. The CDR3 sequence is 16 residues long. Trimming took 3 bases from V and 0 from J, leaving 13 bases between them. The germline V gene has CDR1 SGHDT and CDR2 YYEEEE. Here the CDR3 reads CASSSRGPSSNQPQHF. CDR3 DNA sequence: TGTGCCAGCAGCTCTCGCGGGCCCAGTAGCAATCAGCCCCAGCATTTT.

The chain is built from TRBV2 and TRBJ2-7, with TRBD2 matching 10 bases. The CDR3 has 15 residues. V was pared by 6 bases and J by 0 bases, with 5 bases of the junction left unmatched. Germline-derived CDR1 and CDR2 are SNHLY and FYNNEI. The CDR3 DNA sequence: TGTGCCAGCAGAGGGACTAGCGAACTCTCCTACGAGCAGTACTTC. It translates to CASRGTSELSYEQYF. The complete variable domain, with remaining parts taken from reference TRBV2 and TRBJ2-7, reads EPEVTQTPSHQVTQMGQEVILRCVPISNHLYFYWYRQILGQKVEFLVSFYNNEISEKSEIFDDQFSVERPDGSNFTLKIRSTKLEDSAMYFCASRGTSELSYEQYFGPGTRLTVT.

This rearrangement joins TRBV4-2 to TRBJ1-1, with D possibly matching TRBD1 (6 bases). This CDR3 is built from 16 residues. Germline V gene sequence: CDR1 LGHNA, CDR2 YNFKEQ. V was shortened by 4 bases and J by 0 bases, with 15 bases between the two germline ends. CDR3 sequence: CASSLTGNELNTEAFF. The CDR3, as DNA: TGTGCCAGCAGCCTCACAGGGAATGAGTTGAACACTGAAGCTTTCTTT.

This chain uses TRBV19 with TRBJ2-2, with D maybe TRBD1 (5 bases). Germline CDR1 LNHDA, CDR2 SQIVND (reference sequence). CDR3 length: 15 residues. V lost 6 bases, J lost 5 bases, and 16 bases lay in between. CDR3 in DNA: TGTGCCAGTAGGACGTCGACAGAAGAAACCGGGGAGCTGTTTTTT. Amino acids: CASRTSTEETGELFF. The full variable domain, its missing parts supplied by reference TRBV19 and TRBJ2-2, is DGGITQSPKYLFRKEGQNVTLSCEQNLNHDAMYWYRQDPGQGLRLIYYSQIVNDFQKGDIAEGYSVSREKKESFPLTVTSAQKNPTAFYLCASRTSTEETGELFFGEGSRLTVL.

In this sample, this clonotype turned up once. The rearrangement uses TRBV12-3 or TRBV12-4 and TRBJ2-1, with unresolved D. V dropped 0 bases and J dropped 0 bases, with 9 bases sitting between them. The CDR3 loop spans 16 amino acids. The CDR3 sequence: CASSLALHSSYNEQFF. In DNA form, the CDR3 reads TGTGCCAGCAGTTTAGCTCTCCACAGCTCCTACAATGAGCAGTTCTTC.

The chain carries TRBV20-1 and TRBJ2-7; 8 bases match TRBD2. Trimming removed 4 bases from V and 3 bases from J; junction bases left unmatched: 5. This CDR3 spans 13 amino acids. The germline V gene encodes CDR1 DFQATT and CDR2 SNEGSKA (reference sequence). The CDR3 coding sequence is TGCAGTGCTAAAGGCGGGGGGTACTACGAGCAGTACTTC. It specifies CSAKGGGYYEQYF.

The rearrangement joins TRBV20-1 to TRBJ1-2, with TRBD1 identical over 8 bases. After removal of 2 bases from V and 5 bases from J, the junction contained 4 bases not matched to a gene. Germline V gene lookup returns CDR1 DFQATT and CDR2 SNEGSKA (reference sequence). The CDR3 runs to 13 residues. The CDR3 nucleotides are TGCAGTGCTAGAACGGACAGGGTTTATGGCTACACCTTC. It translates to CSARTDRVYGYTF.

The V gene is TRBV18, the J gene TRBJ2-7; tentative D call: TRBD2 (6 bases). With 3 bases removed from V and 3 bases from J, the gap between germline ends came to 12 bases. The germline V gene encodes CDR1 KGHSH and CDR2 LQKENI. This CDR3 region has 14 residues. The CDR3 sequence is CASSPPGVGYEQYF. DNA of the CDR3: TGTGCCAGCTCACCCCCGGGGGTTGGCTACGAGCAGTACTTC.

The CDR3 reads CASSQAGDLENEQFF. CDR3 nucleotides: TGTGCCAGCTCACAGGCCGGGGATCTCGAGAATGAGCAGTTCTTC. This chain joins TRBV18 and TRBJ2-1, with a possible D match to TRBD2 (5 bases). V lost 4 bases and J 7 bases, leaving 17 bases between the germline ends. The germline gives CDR1 KGHSH, CDR2 LQKENI. The CDR3 contains 15 residues. Drawing the rest from reference TRBV18 and TRBJ2-1, the complete variable domain is NAGVMQNPRHLVRRRGQEARLRCSPMKGHSHVYWYRQLPEEGLKFMVYLQKENIIDESGMPKERFSAEFPKEGPSILRIQQVVRGDSAAYFCASSQAGDLENEQFFGPGTRLTVL.

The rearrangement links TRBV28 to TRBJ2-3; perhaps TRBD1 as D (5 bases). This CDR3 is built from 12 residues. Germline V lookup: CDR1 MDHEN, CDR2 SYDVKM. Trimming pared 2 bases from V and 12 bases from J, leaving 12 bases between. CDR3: CASSLRTSSQYF. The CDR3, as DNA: TGTGCCAGCAGTTTAAGGACAAGTTCCCAGTATTTT. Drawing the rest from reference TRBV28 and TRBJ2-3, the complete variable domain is DVKVTQSSRYLVKRTGEKVFLECVQDMDHENMFWYRQDPGLGLRLIYFSYDVKMKEKGDIPEGYSVSREKKERFSLILESASTNQTSMYLCASSLRTSSQYFGPGTRLTVL.

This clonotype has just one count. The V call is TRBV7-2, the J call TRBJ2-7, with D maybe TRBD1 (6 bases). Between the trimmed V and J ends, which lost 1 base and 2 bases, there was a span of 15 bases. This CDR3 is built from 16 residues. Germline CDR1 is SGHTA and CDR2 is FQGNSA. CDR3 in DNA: TGTGCCAGCAGCTTAGGGGTCAGGGGTCTGACCTACGAGCAGTACTTC. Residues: CASSLGVRGLTYEQYF.

CDR3 DNA sequence: TGCAGTGCTAGGGTGTTCAGGGATAATTCACCCCTCCACTTT. Amino acid sequence: CSARVFRDNSPLHF. The J gene is TRBJ1-6, the V gene TRBV20-1, with D possibly TRBD1 on 5 matching bases. CDR3 length: 14 amino acids. Per germline, CDR1 DFQATT and CDR2 SNEGSKA (reference sequence). With 3 bases removed from V and 5 bases from J, the gap between germline ends came to 11 bases.

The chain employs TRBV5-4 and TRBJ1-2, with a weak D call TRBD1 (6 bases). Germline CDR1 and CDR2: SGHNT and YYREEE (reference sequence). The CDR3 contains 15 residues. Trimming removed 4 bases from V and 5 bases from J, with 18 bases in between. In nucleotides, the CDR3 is TGTGCCAGCAGCCGGACGCAGGGGCGGGAGTATGGCTACACCTTC. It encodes CASSRTQGREYGYTF.

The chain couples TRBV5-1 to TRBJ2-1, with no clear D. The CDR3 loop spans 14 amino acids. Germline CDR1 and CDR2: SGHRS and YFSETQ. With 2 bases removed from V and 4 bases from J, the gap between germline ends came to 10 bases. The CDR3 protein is CASSFGWNYNEQFF. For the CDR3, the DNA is TGCGCCAGCAGCTTCGGGTGGAATTACAATGAGCAGTTCTTC.

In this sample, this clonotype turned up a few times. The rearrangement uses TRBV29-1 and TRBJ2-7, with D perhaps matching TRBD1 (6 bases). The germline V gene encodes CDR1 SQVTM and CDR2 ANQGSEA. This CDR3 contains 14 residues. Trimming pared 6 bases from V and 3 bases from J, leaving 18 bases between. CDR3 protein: CSVGEPTGGYEQYF. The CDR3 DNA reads TGCAGCGTCGGGGAGCCGACAGGAGGCTACGAGCAGTACTTC.